This is a list of T cell receptor beta chains from one sample in a study of monozygotic twins with inflammatory bowel disease. TCRdb reprocessed the 5' RACE reads, keeping one entry per CDR3 protein, no DNA. Seen in this sample are just under 45,000 distinct CDR3 sequences; the ten most common clones hold 5.3%. Sequences were obtained from blood. Receptors originate from a human donor with ulcerative colitis or Crohn's disease, or a healthy co-twin of an affected twin (not recorded which). Each CDR3 is given with its conserved first and last residue. Fields, in order: V gene, CDR3 length, clone size, J gene, CDR3 protein. For some rows the clone size is stated as once, few or many, or as a class when expanded; others skip it.

V: TRBV5-1; length: 16; size: -; J: TRBJ2-3; CDR3: CASSSIGTGGADTQYF
V: TRBV28; length: 15; size: -; J: TRBJ1-5; CDR3: CASRPGQGAIQPQHF
V: TRBV5-5; length: 17; size: -; J: TRBJ2-3; CDR3: CASSLPGLAGVRDTQYF
V: TRBV7-2; length: 16; size: -; J: TRBJ2-5; CDR3: CASSLFPGEGQETQYF
V: TRBV7-2; length: 17; size: -; J: TRBJ2-3; CDR3: CASSPRLAGAITDTQYF
V: TRBV7-2; length: 16; size: -; J: TRBJ2-1; CDR3: CASSLSGGSSYNEQFF
V: TRBV5-1; length: 15; size: medium-sized; J: TRBJ2-2; CDR3: CASSPRGGDTGELFF
V: TRBV14; length: 12; size: -; J: TRBJ1-2; CDR3: CASSPVGYSYTF
V: TRBV11-2; length: 14; size: -; J: TRBJ2-5; CDR3: CASSWGARQETQYF
V: TRBV2; length: 14; size: -; J: TRBJ1-5; CDR3: CASSEDRGSKPQHF
V: TRBV5-1; length: 16; size: -; J: TRBJ1-3; CDR3: CASSLDGPDSGNTIYF
V: TRBV3-1; length: 13; size: -; J: TRBJ2-1; CDR3: CASSRLILGEQFF
V: TRBV7-2; length: 13; size: -; J: TRBJ1-5; CDR3: CASSLDNNQPQHF
V: TRBV14; length: 16; size: -; J: TRBJ2-1; CDR3: CASSQGGRGRYDEQFF
V: TRBV27; length: 14; size: -; J: TRBJ1-2; CDR3: CASSGIRDSPGYTF
V: TRBV5-1; length: 17; size: -; J: TRBJ2-7; CDR3: CASRPTPESGGSYEQYF
V: TRBV27; length: 14; size: -; J: TRBJ1-1; CDR3: CASSPGTVNTEAFF
V: TRBV6-2/TRBV6-3; length: 15; size: -; J: TRBJ1-1; CDR3: CASSFVDRPNTEAFF
V: TRBV18; length: 16; size: -; J: TRBJ2-2; CDR3: CASSPNRGANTGELFF
V: TRBV20-1; length: 13; size: -; J: TRBJ2-5; CDR3: CSAGDTRQETQYF
V: TRBV20-1; length: 12; size: -; J: TRBJ1-1; CDR3: CSAGTGSPEAFF
V: TRBV24-1; length: 15; size: -; J: TRBJ1-5; CDR3: CATSDPGVWGQPQHF
V: TRBV12-3/TRBV12-4; length: 13; size: -; J: TRBJ1-2; CDR3: CASSLQGWQGYTF
V: TRBV7-8; length: 14; size: -; J: TRBJ1-2; CDR3: CASSRTAANYGYTF
V: TRBV20-1; length: 13; size: -; J: TRBJ1-5; CDR3: CSAGRDSNQPQHF
V: TRBV9; length: 13; size: -; J: TRBJ2-2; CDR3: CASSSRSTGELFF
V: TRBV28; length: 16; size: -; J: TRBJ2-3; CDR3: CASSTRGQGVSDTQYF
V: TRBV4-3; length: 17; size: -; J: TRBJ1-1; CDR3: CASSQMGTATGRTEAFF
V: TRBV12-3/TRBV12-4; length: 15; size: -; J: TRBJ2-3; CDR3: CASSLSSGGTDTQYF
V: TRBV12-3/TRBV12-4; length: 15; size: -; J: TRBJ2-1; CDR3: CASSLSLLGNNEQFF
V: TRBV3-1; length: 14; size: -; J: TRBJ1-1; CDR3: CASSPDRGNTEAFF
V: TRBV18; length: 15; size: -; J: TRBJ2-1; CDR3: CASSSTWTDLNEQFF
V: TRBV24-1; length: 14; size: -; J: TRBJ1-5; CDR3: CATSDPGRSQPQHF
V: TRBV7-3; length: 14; size: -; J: TRBJ2-1; CDR3: CASSLDRGWDEQFF
V: TRBV5-5; length: 15; size: -; J: TRBJ2-2; CDR3: CASSLGGTNTGELFF
V: TRBV7-8; length: 16; size: -; J: TRBJ2-7; CDR3: CASSQGTGGQQDEQYF
V: TRBV21-1; length: 14; size: -; J: TRBJ1-2; CDR3: CASFRGTGTYGYTF
V: TRBV20-1; length: 15; size: -; J: TRBJ2-7; CDR3: CSASYRGGSLPEQYF
V: TRBV6-2/TRBV6-3; length: 16; size: -; J: TRBJ2-7; CDR3: CASSYQLTVGGLEQYF
V: TRBV5-4; length: 16; size: -; J: TRBJ2-6; CDR3: CASSTGSSSGANVLTF
V: TRBV5-1; length: 15; size: -; J: TRBJ1-2; CDR3: CASSQDGGKGYGYTF
V: TRBV7-2; length: 13; size: -; J: TRBJ2-3; CDR3: CASSLGGADTQYF
V: TRBV6-5; length: 16; size: -; J: TRBJ1-2; CDR3: CASSSLTGTGGYGYTF
V: TRBV27; length: 14; size: -; J: TRBJ1-4; CDR3: CASSLDRGVGKLFF
V: TRBV3-1; length: 20; size: -; J: TRBJ2-1; CDR3: CASSHPRTSGSSRSYNEQFF
V: TRBV20-1; length: 20; size: -; J: TRBJ2-3; CDR3: CSARDQGSGSMRYGKDTQYF
V: TRBV4-3; length: 16; size: -; J: TRBJ2-7; CDR3: CASSHLRPGQGAEQYF
V: TRBV29-1; length: 12; size: -; J: TRBJ2-3; CDR3: CSVEVITDTQYF
V: TRBV6-1; length: 16; size: -; J: TRBJ2-2; CDR3: CASRKRGGVTTGELFF
V: TRBV20-1; length: 15; size: -; J: TRBJ2-1; CDR3: CSARDRLAAYNEQFF
V: TRBV3-1; length: 16; size: -; J: TRBJ2-3; CDR3: CASSQDPPYQTDTQYF
V: TRBV5-1; length: 15; size: -; J: TRBJ2-7; CDR3: CASSPLGLDQGEQYF
V: TRBV11-3; length: 16; size: -; J: TRBJ2-3; CDR3: CASSRTSGSLTDTQYF
V: TRBV2; length: 11; size: -; J: TRBJ2-7; CDR3: CDSRDRFEQYF
V: TRBV20-1; length: 16; size: -; J: TRBJ2-7; CDR3: CSATKTGQGARYEQYF
V: TRBV2; length: 14; size: -; J: TRBJ1-5; CDR3: CASSLDRLRQPQHF
V: TRBV6-2/TRBV6-3; length: 17; size: -; J: TRBJ1-2; CDR3: CASSYSGTQGTSFGYTF
V: TRBV27; length: 12; size: -; J: TRBJ2-7; CDR3: CASSDRSYEQYF
V: TRBV4-2; length: 15; size: medium-sized; J: TRBJ2-5; CDR3: CASSQDIKGRETQYF
V: TRBV11-1; length: 15; size: -; J: TRBJ2-6; CDR3: CASSGRGLGANVLTF